This is a list of T cell receptor beta chains from one sample in a study of cytomegalovirus exposure and HLA in healthy donors. Using immunoSEQ multiplex PCR, the repertoire was profiled, and TCRdb retains in-frame clones only, with some absent. This specimen shows 200,000 to 250,000 clones; the ten leading clones hold 1.1%. The sequencing input was PBMCs. The receptors here all came from a girl aged 2 to 10 in good health and CMV-seropositive. Each CDR3 is given with its conserved first and last residue. Each record gives: J gene, V gene, D gene, CDR3 DNA, CDR3 protein. A D gene is named only where the DNA matches it firmly.

TRBJ2-1 TRBV6-5 TRBD2 TGTGCCAGCGCCCTAGCGGGAAGCTCCTACAATGAGCAGTTCTTC CASALAGSSYNEQFF
TRBJ1-1 TRBV29-1 TRBD1 TGCAGCATTACCGGGACAGGGGTGAACACTGAAGCTTTCTTT CSITGTGVNTEAFF
TRBJ1-1 TRBV14 . TGTGCCAGCAGCCCTCTACAGGGCGGATACACTGAAGCTTTCTTT CASSPLQGGYTEAFF
TRBJ1-5 TRBV6-1 TRBD1 TGTGCCAGCAGTGCTGGACAGGGGAGGTTAGGTCAGCCCCAGCATTTT CASSAGQGRLGQPQHF
TRBJ2-4 TRBV6-5 . TGTGCCAGCAGTTACTCTGGGGGCGCGGCCAAAAACATTCAGTACTTC CASSYSGGAAKNIQYF
TRBJ1-6 TRBV5-4 TRBD1 TGTGCCAGCAGCCCGAGGACAGGGGAGAACTCACCCCTCCACTTT CASSPRTGENSPLHF
TRBJ2-3 TRBV5-1 TRBD2 TGCGCCAGCAGCTTGGCTGCAGGACTAGCAGATACGCAGTATTTT CASSLAAGLADTQYF
TRBJ1-1 TRBV4-1 . TGCGCCAGCAGCCAAGTTGCGACAGGCCACTTGAACACTGAAGCTTTCTTT CASSQVATGHLNTEAFF
TRBJ1-2 TRBV5-1 . TGCGCCAGCGCAGAGGGAATGGATGGCTACACCTTC CASAEGMDGYTF
TRBJ2-2 TRBV2 TRBD2 TGTGCCAGCAGTAACTCCCCAGGGACTAGCGGGGACGCGAACACCGGGGAGCTGTTTTTT CASSNSPGTSGDANTGELFF
TRBJ2-5 TRBV5-6 TRBD1 TGTGCCAGCAGCTTGTTCCCGGGACAGAAAGAGACCCAGTACTTC CASSLFPGQKETQYF